These T cell receptor beta chains were read from a single sample in a study of post-analysis software for immune sequencing data. TCRdb used MiXCR to reprocess the PCR reads, holding one entry per CDR3 protein. The table shows roughly 700,000 distinct CDR3 sequences, with roughly 29% occurring only once. What was sequenced was blood. All receptors derive from a girl aged 10 to 17 with multiple sclerosis. Each CDR3 is given with its conserved first and last residue. D genes are given only for firm matches. Not all rows give a size; the values are once, few, many and, for expanded clones, a class.

J gene	D gene	clone size	V gene	CDR3 DNA	CDR3 protein
TRBJ1-5	-	-	TRBV28	TGTGCCAGCGCAAGACCAGGGGATAGCAATCAGCCCCAGCATTTT	CASARPGDSNQPQHF
TRBJ1-3	-	-	TRBV3-1	TGTGCCAGCAGCCAAGGCCCCGTTCTTTGGAACACCATATATTTT	CASSQGPVLWNTIYF
TRBJ2-7	TRBD1	few	TRBV29-1	TGCAGCGCCAGAAGAGGGACAGGGAGCTACGAGCAGTACTTC	CSARRGTGSYEQYF
TRBJ1-1	-	-	TRBV27	TGTGCCAGCACCTTTTCCGGGAGGGGGAACACTGAAGCTTTCTTT	CASTFSGRGNTEAFF
TRBJ2-1	-	-	TRBV7-9	TGTGCCAGCAGCTTATCAGGTGATTGGATGACTGAGCAGTTCTTC	CASSLSGDWMTEQFF
TRBJ1-1	-	-	TRBV20-1	TGCAGTGCTTGTTGGACGGGGCTAAGCACTGAAGCTTTCTTT	CSACWTGLSTEAFF
TRBJ2-3	TRBD1	-	TRBV4-3	TGCGCCAGCAGCCTTTCCGGGACAGGGGCAGATACGCAGTATTTT	CASSLSGTGADTQYF
TRBJ1-2	-	-	TRBV7-9	TGTGCCAGCAGCTTGTCCGGAATCTATGATGATGGCTACACCTTC	CASSLSGIYDDGYTF
TRBJ2-5	TRBD2	-	TRBV20-1	TGCAGTGCTATGGCTAGCGGGGTTCACGAGACCCAGTACTTC	CSAMASGVHETQYF
TRBJ1-2	TRBD1	-	TRBV6-1	TGTGCCAGCAGTCGTTCGACAGGGTCAAACTATGGCTACACCTTC	CASSRSTGSNYGYTF
TRBJ1-2	-	few	TRBV4-3	TGCGCCAGCAGCCAAGATATGGCCACGGCCTATGGCTACACCTTC	CASSQDMATAYGYTF
TRBJ2-1	TRBD2	-	TRBV7-2	TGTGCCAGCAGCAGGAGCGGGACCCCCTACAATGAGCAGTTCTTC	CASSRSGTPYNEQFF
TRBJ1-4	-	few	TRBV29-1	TGCAGCGTTGCGGTAACAAGTGGGGAAAAACTGTTTTTT	CSVAVTSGEKLFF
TRBJ2-7	TRBD1	-	TRBV5-1	TGCGCCAGCAGCTTGGGACAGGGGATCCACGAGCAGTACTTC	CASSLGQGIHEQYF
TRBJ2-5	-	-	TRBV7-4	TGTGCCAGCAACTACGAATGGGAGACCCAGTACTTC	CASNYEWETQYF
TRBJ2-7	TRBD2	few	TRBV6-2/TRBV6-3	TGTGCCAGCAGTGACACCGGACTAGACGAGCAGTACTTC	CASSDTGLDEQYF
TRBJ1-4	-	-	TRBV29-1	TGCAGCGTTCGGGCCCCAGGGGAGGGAAAACTGTTTTTT	CSVRAPGEGKLFF
TRBJ2-1	-	few	TRBV20-1	TGCAGTGTTGCGGTCTCCTCCTACAATGAGCAGTTCTTC	CSVAVSSYNEQFF
TRBJ2-2	-	-	TRBV5-1	TGCGCCAGCAGCCCTTCGGAAGGGGAGCTGTTTTTT	CASSPSEGELFF
TRBJ2-5	-	few	TRBV3-1	TGTGCCAGCAGCCAAGTATACCGACAAGAGACCCAGTACTTC	CASSQVYRQETQYF
TRBJ2-1	-	-	TRBV27	TGTGCCAGCAGTTTTTATTCTCCGGACGGTATCAATGAGCAGTTCTTC	CASSFYSPDGINEQFF
TRBJ2-5	-	few	TRBV14	TGTGCCAGCAGCCAACGGGAGTTTGGTGAGACCCAGTACTTC	CASSQREFGETQYF
TRBJ1-2	TRBD1	many	TRBV4-1	TGTGCCAGCAGCCAAGGGACAGGGGATGGCTACACCTTC	CASSQGTGDGYTF
TRBJ2-7	TRBD2	few	TRBV7-2	TGTGCCAGCAGAATCCTAGCGGGCTCCTCCTACGAGCAGTACTTC	CASRILAGSSYEQYF
TRBJ2-1	TRBD2	few	TRBV2	TGTGCCAGCGATGGCGGGAGGTTACATGAGCAGTTCTTC	CASDGGRLHEQFF
TRBJ2-1	-	-	TRBV7-9	TGTGCCAGCAGCTTAGGTCAGGGAACCTCCTACAATGAGCAGTTCTTC	CASSLGQGTSYNEQFF
TRBJ2-5	-	few	TRBV5-1	TGCGCCAGCAGCTTGGCCGTGGGTACGGGGACCCAGTACTTC	CASSLAVGTGTQYF
TRBJ2-1	-	many	TRBV7-2	TGTGCCAGCAGCCCAGCCCGGACAGTCAATGAGCAGTTCTTC	CASSPARTVNEQFF
TRBJ2-2	-	few	TRBV25-1	TGTGCCAGCAGTGGTCGGAGGGTTGATACCGGGGAGCTGTTTTTT	CASSGRRVDTGELFF
TRBJ1-6	TRBD1	few	TRBV5-1	TGCGCCAGCAGCGAGCAACAGGGGACCTATAATTCACCCCTCCACTTT	CASSEQQGTYNSPLHF
TRBJ2-3	-	few	TRBV6-2/TRBV6-3	TGTGCCAGCAGTTACTCGAGGCAGAGCACAGATACGCAGTATTTT	CASSYSRQSTDTQYF
TRBJ2-7	-	-	TRBV15	TGTGCCACCAGCAGAGATCTGGGCTACGGGGTGCAACACTTC	CATSRDLGYGVQHF
TRBJ1-2	TRBD1	few	TRBV5-1	TGCGCCAGCAGCTTGAGGGGGCAGGTGTCTGATGGCTACACCTTC	CASSLRGQVSDGYTF
TRBJ2-6	TRBD1	few	TRBV6-2/TRBV6-3	TGTGCCAGCAGCCAGGACAGGGGAATCGCTGGGGCCAACGTCCTGACTTTC	CASSQDRGIAGANVLTF
TRBJ1-5	-	-	TRBV7-9	TGTGCCAGCAGCTTAGGGGTCTATCAGCCCCAGCATTTT	CASSLGVYQPQHF
TRBJ1-1	-	-	TRBV2	TGTGCCAGCAGTGAGGAAAAAAACACTGAAGCTTTCTTT	CASSEEKNTEAFF
TRBJ2-1	-	once	TRBV11-2	TGTGCCAGCAGCTTAGATGGGCGAACAGCCAGGGAGCAGTTCTTC	CASSLDGRTAREQFF
TRBJ2-7	-	few	TRBV3-1	TGTGCCAGCAGCGGGCGTCCGGGTGTCTACGAGCAGTACTTC	CASSGRPGVYEQYF
TRBJ2-1	TRBD1	many	TRBV29-1	TGCAGCGTTAGCAGGACAGGGTTCAATGAGCAGTTCTTC	CSVSRTGFNEQFF
TRBJ2-1	-	-	TRBV7-2	TGTGCCAGCAGCCTAACGGGGCTTCAATACAATGAGCAGTTCTTC	CASSLTGLQYNEQFF
TRBJ2-2	-	-	TRBV12-5	TGTGCTAGTGGTTTGGTAGGCTGGGGGAACACCGGGGAGCTGTTTTTT	CASGLVGWGNTGELFF
TRBJ1-1	TRBD1	few	TRBV5-1	TGCGCCAGCAGCCACCGACAGGGGATGAGCACTGAAGCTTTCTTT	CASSHRQGMSTEAFF